The next 3 T cell receptor beta chains were all read from a single sample in a study of radiation and T cells in renal cell carcinoma. As to time point: blood 4 weeks post-SBRT, at nephrectomy. Regarding treatment: 15 Gy SBRT to primary tumor, nephrectomy 4 weeks later. Only in-frame clones appear in the TCRdb table, and some are missing; sequencing was by immunoSEQ multiplex PCR. The table has fewer than 200,000 clones, 88% seen once. Sequences were derived from blood, sampled from a patient whose treatment included radiotherapy and nephrectomy. The receptors originated from a woman between 50 and 59 years old with renal cell carcinoma.

This clone was detected once. V is TRBV5-1 and J is TRBJ1-3; D is unclear. CDR1 and CDR2 (germline): SGHRS, YFSETQ. V lost 5 bases and J 4 bases, leaving 7 bases between the germline ends. The CDR3 consists of 12 residues. CDR3 DNA sequence: TGCGCCAGCAGGTCCCTCGGAAACACCATATATTTT. It specifies CASRSLGNTIYF. Using reference TRBV5-1 and TRBJ1-3 for the parts outside the CDR3, the full variable domain is KAGVTQTPRYLIKTRGQQVTLSCSPISGHRSVSWYQQTPGQGLQFLFEYFSETQRNKGNFPGRFSGRQFSNSRSEMNVSTLELGDSALYLCASRSLGNTIYFGEGSWLTVV.

The V gene is TRBV7-6, the J gene TRBJ1-1; D gene ambiguous. The CDR3 contains 13 residues. V lost 4 bases and J lost 8, with 14 bases in between. Germline CDR1 and CDR2: SGHVS and FNYEAQ. The chain's CDR3 is CASSSRLTGEAFF. The CDR3 nucleotides are TGTGCCAGCAGCTCCCGCCTAACTGGGGAAGCTTTCTTT.

CDR3: CASRSEGGNTEAFF. CDR3 nucleotide sequence: TGTGCCAGCAGGTCGGAAGGGGGGAACACTGAAGCTTTCTTT. J is TRBJ1-1 and V is TRBV6-6; D possibly corresponds to TRBD1 (6 bases). Germline-derived CDR1 and CDR2 are MNHNY and SVGAGI (reference sequence). The CDR3 runs 14 residues. V was shortened by 6 bases and J by 1 base, with 12 bases between the two germline ends.